The 8 T cell receptor beta chains below all came from one sample that was sequenced in a study of T cell changes during pregnancy in multiple sclerosis. Method: immunoSEQ multiplex PCR; TCRdb's copy keeps in-frame clones and lacks some. The sample has about 40,000 clones, about 94% seen once. This material consisted of peripheral blood, taken in the third trimester of pregnancy. Every receptor here comes from a female donor with multiple sclerosis, enrolled in a pregnancy study.

This chain links TRBV18 with TRBJ1-1; D is ambiguous. CDR1 is KGHSH and CDR2 is LQKENI in the germline V gene. This CDR3 is 14 amino acids long. V was clipped by 4 bases and J by 0 bases, with 9 bases between them. As DNA, the CDR3 is TGTGCCAGCTCACAGACACCCATGAACACTGAAGCTTTCTTT. Encoded protein: CASSQTPMNTEAFF.

Details on this clone: The junction does not match germline at one end; this may be a read error. Other DNA sequences in this sample translate to the same CDR3. The gene calls are TRBV7-7 and TRBJ2-7; 8 positions agree with TRBD1. CDR1 is SSHAT and CDR2 is FNYEAQ in the germline V gene (reference sequence). The CDR3 spans 16 residues. CDR3: CASSSRQGTGSYEQYF. The CDR3 nucleotides are TGTGCTAGCAGCAGTCGACAGGGGACAGGCTCCTACGAGCAGTACTTC.

The V and J genes are TRBV2 and TRBJ1-2, with 7 bases identical to TRBD1. CDR1 and CDR2 from the germline V gene are SNHLY and FYNNEI. With 5 bases clipped from V and 7 bases from J, the junction kept 10 bases outside the gene matches. This CDR3 region has 14 residues. In DNA, the CDR3 is TGTGCCAGCAGTAAGGAGGGACAGCGATCTGGCTACACCTTC. This encodes CASSKEGQRSGYTF.

The V call is TRBV5-1, the J call TRBJ2-3; 15 bases map to TRBD2. CDR1 and CDR2 (germline): SGHRS, YFSETQ. The J segment lost 1 base and the V segment lost 4 bases, leaving 10 bases of the junction unmatched. This CDR3 region has 19 residues. The CDR3 here is CASSPGLAGGGVGTDTQYF. CDR3 sequence (DNA): TGCGCCAGCAGCCCGGGACTAGCGGGGGGCGGTGTCGGCACAGATACGCAGTATTTT.

J is TRBJ2-7 and V is TRBV7-9, with 7 nucleotides matching TRBD2. Germline CDR1 SEHNR, CDR2 FQNEAQ (reference sequence). There are 15 residues in the CDR3. V lost 3 bases to trimming and J lost 0 bases; unmatched junction nucleotides: 5. The CDR3 is CASSFGGRGSYEQYF. DNA for the CDR3: TGTGCCAGCAGCTTTGGAGGGAGGGGCTCCTACGAGCAGTACTTC.

The chain joins TRBV19 to TRBJ2-2, with a possible D match to TRBD2 (6 bases). The germline V gene encodes CDR1 LNHDA and CDR2 SQIVND (reference sequence). The CDR3 extends over 16 amino acids. Trimming stripped 7 bases from V and 2 bases from J, with 17 bases between. CDR3 DNA: TGTGCCAGTAAAGGGGTTTGGACTAACAACACCGGGGAGCTGTTTTTT. This translates into CASKGVWTNNTGELFF.

The chain couples TRBV6-5 to TRBJ2-5; 7 bases fit TRBD2. The V gene's germline CDR1 is MNHEY and CDR2 SVGAGI. The length of the CDR3 is 15 residues. With 1 base clipped from V and 6 bases from J, the junction kept 8 bases outside the gene matches. The CDR3 DNA reads TGTGCCAGCAGTTACTTATCTAGCGGTCAGAAGACCCAGTACTTC. It is translated as CASSYLSSGQKTQYF.

The V gene is TRBV6-1, the J gene TRBJ2-7, with 7 bases fitting TRBD1. V was pared by 7 bases and J by 4 bases, with 13 bases of the junction left unmatched. The CDR3 has 15 residues. Germline V gene sequence: CDR1 MNHNS, CDR2 SASEGT. CDR3 in amino acids: CASTPSGRGFYEQYF. For the CDR3, the DNA is TGTGCCAGCACCCCATCTGGCAGGGGGTTTTACGAGCAGTACTTC.